This T cell receptor (beta chain) emerged from a study of blood T cell repertoires in COVID-19. Study overall: PBMCs, B-cell-depleted T cells, or T cells provided the cDNA or gDNA that made up the material.

Per the original methods: Scientists estimated how many nucleated cells there were by amplifying reference gene primers. Only in-frame clones appear in the TCRdb table, and some are missing; sequencing was by immunoSEQ multiplex PCR. Clone size and V and J calls were adopted from that table, with D and trimming inferred from the DNA. The sample holds roughly 100,000 clones, 89% seen once. To note about this clone: This sample also contains other DNA sequences that code for the same CDR3.

The TCR sequence derives from a woman aged 55-69 years with acute or convalescent COVID-19. Sequencing was carried out using peripheral blood.

CDR3 loop: CASSPGGGVNEQFF. CDR3 DNA sequence: TGTGCCAGCTCACCTGGCGGGGGGGTGAATGAGCAGTTCTTC. The rearrangement uses TRBV18 and TRBJ2-1; 9 bases agree with TRBD2. Unmatched junction bases numbered 4, after V lost 3 bases and J lost 7 bases. The length of the CDR3 is 14 residues. Germline values: CDR1 KGHSH, CDR2 LQKENI.